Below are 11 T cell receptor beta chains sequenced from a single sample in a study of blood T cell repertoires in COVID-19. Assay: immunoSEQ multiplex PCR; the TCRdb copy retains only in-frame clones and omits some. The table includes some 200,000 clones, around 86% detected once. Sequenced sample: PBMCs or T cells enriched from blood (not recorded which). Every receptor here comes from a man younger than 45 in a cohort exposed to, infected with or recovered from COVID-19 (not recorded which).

The CDR3 protein is CASSNRDRDLNGYTF. The CDR3, as DNA: TGTGCCAGCAGTAACCGGGACAGGGACTTAAATGGCTACACCTTC. This chain links TRBV28 with TRBJ1-2; 9 bases match TRBD1. The CDR3 loop spans 15 amino acids. Germline assignment: CDR1 MDHEN and CDR2 SYDVKM. V lost 5 bases, J lost 6 bases, and 10 bases stayed unmatched.

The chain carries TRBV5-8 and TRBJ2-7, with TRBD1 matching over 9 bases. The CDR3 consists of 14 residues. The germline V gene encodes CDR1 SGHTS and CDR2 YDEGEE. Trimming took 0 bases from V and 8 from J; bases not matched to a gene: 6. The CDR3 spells CASSLEGQGVKQYF. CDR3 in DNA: TGTGCCAGCAGCTTGGAGGGACAGGGTGTTAAGCAGTACTTC.

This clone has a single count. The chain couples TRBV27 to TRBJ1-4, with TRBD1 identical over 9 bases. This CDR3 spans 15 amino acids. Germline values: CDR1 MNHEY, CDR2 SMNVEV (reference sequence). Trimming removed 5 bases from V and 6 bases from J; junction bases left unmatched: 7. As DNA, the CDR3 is TGTGCCAGCAGTCCGGACAGGGGAGTTTATGAAAAACTGTTTTTT. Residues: CASSPDRGVYEKLFF. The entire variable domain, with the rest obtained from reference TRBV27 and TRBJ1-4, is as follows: EAQVTQNPRYLITVTGKKLTVTCSQNMNHEYMSWYRQDPGLGLRQIYYSMNVEVTDKGDVPEGYKVSRKEKRNFPLILESPSPNQTSLYFCASSPDRGVYEKLFFGSGTQLSVL.

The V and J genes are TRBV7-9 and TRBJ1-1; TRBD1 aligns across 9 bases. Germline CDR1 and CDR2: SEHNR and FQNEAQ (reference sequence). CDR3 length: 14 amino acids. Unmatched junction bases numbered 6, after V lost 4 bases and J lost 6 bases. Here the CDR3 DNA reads TGTGCCAGCAGCTCCCGGACAGGGGCCTCTGAAGCTTTCTTT. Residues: CASSSRTGASEAFF.

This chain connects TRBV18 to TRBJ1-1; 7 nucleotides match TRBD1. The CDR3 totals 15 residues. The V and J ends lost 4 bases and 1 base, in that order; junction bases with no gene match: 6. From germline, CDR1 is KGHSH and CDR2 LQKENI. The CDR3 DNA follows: TGTGCCAGCTCACTGCAGGGACAGTCGAACACTGAAGCTTTCTTT. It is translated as CASSLQGQSNTEAFF.

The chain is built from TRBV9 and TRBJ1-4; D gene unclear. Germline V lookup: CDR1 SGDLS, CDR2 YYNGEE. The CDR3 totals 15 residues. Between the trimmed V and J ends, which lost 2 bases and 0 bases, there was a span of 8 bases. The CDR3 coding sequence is TGTGCCAGCAGCGTTTCCGTTGCAACTAATGAAAAACTGTTTTTT. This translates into CASSVSVATNEKLFF.

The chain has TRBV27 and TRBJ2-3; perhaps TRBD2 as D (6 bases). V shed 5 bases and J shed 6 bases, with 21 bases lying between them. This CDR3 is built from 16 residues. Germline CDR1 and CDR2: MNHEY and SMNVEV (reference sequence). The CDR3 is CASSTLRGRGWDTQYF. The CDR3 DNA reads TGTGCCAGCAGTACCCTCCGCGGGCGGGGCTGGGATACGCAGTATTTT.

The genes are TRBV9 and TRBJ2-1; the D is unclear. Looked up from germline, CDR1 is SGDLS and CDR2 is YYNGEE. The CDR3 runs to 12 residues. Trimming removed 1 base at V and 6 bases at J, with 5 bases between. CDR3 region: CASSVRFNEQFF. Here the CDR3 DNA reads TGTGCCAGCAGCGTACGGTTCAATGAGCAGTTCTTC.

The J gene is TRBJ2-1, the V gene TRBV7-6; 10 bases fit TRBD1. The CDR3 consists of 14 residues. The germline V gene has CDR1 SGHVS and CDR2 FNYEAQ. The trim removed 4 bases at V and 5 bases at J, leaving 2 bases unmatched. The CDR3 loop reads CASSSGQGNNEQFF. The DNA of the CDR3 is TGTGCCAGCAGCTCGGGACAGGGGAACAATGAGCAGTTCTTC.

The CDR3 nucleotides read TGTGCCACCCGGAGGTTGCACACTGAAGCTTTCTTT. Amino acid sequence: CATRRLHTEAFF. The chain uses TRBV24-1 and TRBJ1-1, with D unclear. The CDR3 runs 12 residues. V shed 9 bases and J shed 3 bases, with 10 bases lying between them. Looked up from germline, CDR1 is KGHDR and CDR2 is SFDVKD.

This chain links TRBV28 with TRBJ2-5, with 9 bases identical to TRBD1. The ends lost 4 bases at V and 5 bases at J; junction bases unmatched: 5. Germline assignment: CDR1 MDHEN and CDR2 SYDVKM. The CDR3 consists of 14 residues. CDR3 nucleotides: TGTGCCAGCAGTTGGCAACAGGGGGCGGAGACCCAGTACTTC. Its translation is CASSWQQGAETQYF.